The 4 T cell receptor beta chains reported below all come from one sample, sequenced in a study of blood T cell repertoires in COVID-19. Only in-frame clones appear in the TCRdb table, and some are missing; sequencing was by immunoSEQ multiplex PCR. The table lists roughly 90,000 clones, about 82% of them singletons. The sequenced sample consisted of peripheral blood. All receptors come from a human donor in a cohort sampled during active COVID-19.

The chain joins TRBV11-2 to TRBJ2-1; no clear D. V lost 1 base and J lost 0, with 7 bases in between. The CDR3 covers 15 residues. Looked up from germline, CDR1 is SGHAT and CDR2 is FQNNGV. DNA of the CDR3: TGTGCCAGCAGCTTAGGTCCCAGCTCCTACAATGAGCAGTTCTTC. This encodes CASSLGPSSYNEQFF.

The V call is TRBV5-1, the J call TRBJ2-2; the match to TRBD1 covers 8 bases. The germline V gene encodes CDR1 SGHRS and CDR2 YFSETQ. The V and J ends lost 3 bases and 8 bases, in that order; junction bases with no gene match: 9. The CDR3 length is 15 residues. The CDR3: CASSSDRDAPGELFF. CDR3 nucleotides: TGCGCCAGCAGCTCGGACAGGGACGCCCCAGGGGAGCTGTTTTTT.

J is TRBJ2-1 and V is TRBV11-3; D is ambiguous. Trimming stripped 5 bases from V and 2 bases from J, with 16 bases between. The CDR3 has 16 residues. Per the germline V gene, CDR1 is SGHNT and CDR2 is YENEEA. CDR3 sequence reads: CASSPFRSDAYNEQFF. In DNA, the CDR3 is TGTGCCAGCAGCCCCTTTAGGAGTGACGCCTACAATGAGCAGTTCTTC.

This chain connects TRBV29-1 to TRBJ2-1; weak D call: TRBD2 (7 bases). The V end was cut by 7 bases, the J end by 5 bases, with 12 bases between. The CDR3 length is 12 residues. The V gene's germline CDR1 is SQVTM and CDR2 ANQGSEA. The CDR3 region is CSERDIHNEQFF. DNA for the CDR3: TGCAGCGAGCGGGACATACACAATGAGCAGTTCTTC.